The T cell receptor (beta chain) described here comes from a study of OX40 agonist ivuxolimab in advanced cancers. The CDR3 length is 14 residues. Germline V gene sequence: CDR1 SGHNT, CDR2 YENEEA. V was trimmed by 5 bases and J by 2 bases, leaving 10 bases between them. Using immunoSEQ multiplex PCR, the repertoire was profiled, and TCRdb retains in-frame clones only, with some absent. This table has 95,000 to 150,000 clones, around 90% appearing once. The sequence came from an adult with an advanced solid tumor such as melanoma, head and neck, liver or kidney cancer. The V and J genes are TRBV11-3 and TRBJ2-1; D possibly corresponds to TRBD2 (6 bases). The sequences come from CD4+ or CD8+ T cells sorted from blood, collected in a trial of the OX40 agonist ivuxolimab. CDR3 coding DNA: TGTGCCAGCAGCCCGGGACTTCCCTACAATGAGCAGTTCTTC. Translation: CASSPGLPYNEQFF. The whole variable domain, filled in from reference TRBV11-3 and TRBJ2-1, reads EAGVVQSPRYKIIEKKQPVAFWCNPISGHNTLYWYLQNLGQGPELLIRYENEEAVDDSQLPKDRFSAERLKGVDSTLKIQPAELGDSAVYLCASSPGLPYNEQFFGPGTRLTVL.